The TCR beta chain under discussion was sequenced for a study of cytomegalovirus exposure and HLA in healthy donors (dated by TCRdb to 2017 to 2019). General notes on the study: In an earlier analysis of under 750 of the donors, 250 to 300 Gb of sequence data and 90 million to 130 million unique TCR beta sequences from about 179 million T cells were reported. An early release covering about 600 HLA-typed donors comprised roughly 300 gigabases of sequencing data and roughly 86 million unique TCR sequences. Of the 300 to 450 genotyped donors, 70% to 90% were placed in the genetic ancestry cluster associated with self-reported Caucasian donors. The aim of the study was to test whether cataloging public T cell receptors could identify signatures of past pathogen exposure. Using immunosequencing, the study profiled T cell repertoires from around 680 subjects and related those repertoires to cytomegalovirus serostatus. A separate validation cohort of 100 to 150 different subjects was used in addition to the approximately 700-subject first cohort. To predict cytomegalovirus infection status, the study brought together high-throughput TCR immunosequencing, statistical association of individual TCRs with disease status, and machine learning. A later analysis re-examined previously published TCR beta repertoires from more than 650 donors and added high-resolution HLA genotyping to investigate patterns of TCR occurrence. Rather than drawing on any new phenotypic data, the later analysis identified candidate immune exposures from TCR beta sequences and the way those sequences occurred across donors. An earlier analysis of around 640 of the donors used high-throughput TCR beta sequencing to judge whether each TCR beta V gene segment behaved as functional or pseudogenic. Alongside the repertoire data, information on donor age, sex, ethnicity and CMV serostatus was compiled. In a later genetic analysis, genome-wide SNP genotypes for about three fifths of the 666 donors were used, and that subset was treated as a discovery cohort. All discovery cohort repertoires had been generated using a single sequencing platform. HLA typing covered class I and class II loci at four-digit resolution. The number of donors typed differed by locus, with roughly 620-630 for A, B, C, DRB1 and DQB1, more than 500 for DQA1, about 610 for DPA1, and 400 to 490 for DPB1. About five DR-DQ haplotypes were treated as single units for association and clustering because of strong linkage in the cohort. Among about 360 genotyped donors of the cohort, an average of 235,054 unique TCR beta nucleotide sequences were sequenced per donor, roughly a sixth of them non-productive.

In total, around 600 healthy bone marrow donors made up the cohort. Cohort members were all nominally healthy when sampled, although unrecorded immune exposures were likely present. The donor tested CMV seropositive and was one of the 289 seropositive cohort members. A peripheral blood sample was collected from each donor, and TCR beta sequencing was performed on peripheral blood mononuclear cells. Genomic DNA was extracted from the blood cell samples with the Qiagen DNeasy Blood Extraction Kit. The paper as a whole reports these results and caveats: The study gave a list of 150 to 200 TCR beta chains associated with cytomegalovirus. A group of highly shared sequence variants was considered likely to be a technical artifact of the sequencing pipeline. The 87-base-pair reads could not distinguish some IMGT-functional V segments, including TRBV6-2 and TRBV6-3, so those segments were excluded. In a later genetic analysis, fewer N-insertions in productive TCRs were reported among donors in an Asian-associated ancestry cluster than the approximately 670-donor mean. Because HLA typing was missing for some donors at each locus, association tests included only the typed subset. At a false discovery rate of 0.05, a later analysis linked about 17,000 TCR beta sequences to specific HLA alleles. Only TCR beta chains were sequenced in this cohort, and the absence of alpha or paired-chain data limited detectable features. In both the original and validation cohorts, the classifier was reported to diagnose cytomegalovirus status with high specificity and sensitivity. In vitro tests confirmed that three of the cytomegalovirus-associated TCR beta chains recognize cytomegalovirus antigens. According to the authors, the approach could potentially be generalized to other disease states and immunological phenotypes. The presence/absence analyses assumed that sequencing depth was roughly uniform across donors, and that assumption may not be true. About 17 rarely observed V segments, including chromosome 9 orphons, were excluded from the earlier analysis of several hundred of the donors because counts were too low. Most TCR sequences were observed very rarely across donors, whereas some public TCRs were present in many individuals. Linkage disequilibrium might explain the correlated functional status among segregating V segments, but an unknown experimental factor could not be excluded. An earlier analysis of 450 to 750 of the donors showed that most TCR beta V segments appeared in productive rearrangements either about 87% or about 30% of the time, which broadly matched IMGT annotations. The only immune exposure information available for the cohort was CMV serostatus. In a later analysis, HLA-associated TCR beta chains showed more clonal expansion and lower generation probabilities than non-associated chains that were equally common. Strong co-occurrence of HLA alleles, especially DR and DQ, made assigning TCR associations to individual alleles difficult. A later analysis found that most CMV-associated TCR beta chains appeared HLA-restricted, with HLA associations seemingly driven largely by CMV exposure. V-gene and J-gene trimming of TCR beta chains was associated with a missense DCLRE1C variant in a later genetic analysis, and the association was replicated in an independent cohort. A further reported finding was that TCR beta sequences accurately predicted the HLA-A and HLA-B alleles for most subjects in the first cohort. Several of the top co-occurrence clusters appeared to be linked to parvovirus B19, influenza, CMV and Epstein-Barr virus, according to a later analysis. In a later analysis, TCR association rates were found to vary across HLA loci, with the most associated TCRs seen for DRB1 alleles and the fewest for HLA-C alleles.

This clone was counted only a few times. No antigen is known for it. Base qualities are not provided; no much larger clone lies one nucleotide away. Receptors were amplified or captured by the immunoSEQ multiplex PCR assay. For the multiplex PCR, a mixture combining 60 forward primers for TCR Vbeta segments and 13 reverse primers for TCR Jbeta segments was used. A multiplex PCR assay on genomic DNA amplified the CDR3 region of rearranged TCR beta genes. On the Illumina HiSeq System, the amplified TCR beta libraries were sequenced as 87-base-pair reads. The study's own analysis went as follows. A later analysis counted about 76 million unique TCR beta chains across the roughly 700 repertoires, and around 9.9 million of these chains were shared by at least two donors. A nearest-neighbor algorithm error-corrected the raw reads and collapsed the reads into unique sequences, merging closely related sequences to remove PCR and sequencing errors. CDR3 sequences were aligned to IMGT reference sequences to assign V, D and J gene segments. For a sequence to be retained, at least a six-nucleotide match to both a V gene segment and a J gene segment was required. A rearrangement counted as productive if the CDR3 had no stop codons and remained in frame with V and J, and every other rearrangement counted as non-productive. Following IMGT convention, CDR3 was defined as the stretch from the second conserved V-encoded cysteine up to the conserved J-encoded phenylalanine. The earlier analysis of a few hundred of the donors excluded any sequence lacking an unambiguous match to a single V gene segment. In an earlier analysis of several hundred of the donors, V segments were called functional above 56.7% productive rearrangements and were called segregating when the between-donor standard deviation exceeded 5%. A statistical classification framework was developed to diagnose cytomegalovirus status using the catalog of TCR beta chain sequences. A later analysis assigned V and J genes by comparing TCR nucleotide sequences with IMGT/GENE-DB human TR gene sequences. The TCRdist pipeline was used in a later analysis to assign CDR3 sequences and most-parsimonious VDJ recombination scenarios. A later analysis defined each TCR beta chain by its CDR3 amino acid sequence plus V-gene family, and excluded reads lacking a unique V-gene family. In a later analysis, around 600 highly shared, low-generation-probability nucleotide sequences were removed to address suspected cross-contamination and a sequencing artifact. A later analysis calculated a clonal expansion index for each public chain from normalized within-repertoire ranks of inferred template counts. In a later analysis, generation probabilities were computed using a VDJ recombination model fitted to out-of-frame rearrangements, and the results were checked against IGoR. In a later analysis, hypergeometric tests were used to score TCR-TCR, TCR-HLA and TCR-CMV co-occurrence, with a repertoire-size bias correction applied to TCR pairs. False discovery rates were estimated in a later analysis by permuting HLA or CMV assignments 20 times. In a later analysis, co-occurring TCRs were grouped using DBSCAN, with TCRdist sequence similarity added in when clustering inside HLA-allele-positive subsets. Co-occurrence clustering excluded repertoires with fewer than 30,000 or more than 120,000 public chains, plus five with anomalous nucleotide sharing. Drawn from immuneACCESS, this table holds only the in-frame rearrangements with V and J called that TCRdb kept. Clones are partly lost; checked studies trace under half to an unresolved V gene and leave the rest unexplained. V and J calls plus clone size are reproduced from that table; the DNA served to infer D and trimming. The sample profile shows roughly 190,000 clones; 12% of them were found once. Of the sample, 7.5% to 10% falls within the top ten clones.

Via the germline V gene (reference sequence), CDR1 is LNHNV and CDR2 YYDKDF. The junction carries 16 bases between V and J, which are trimmed by 1 base and 7 bases respectively. The CDR3 runs 15 residues from the cysteine to the phenylalanine. The kept DNA is CDR3 alone, 45 bases in frame from the first base. The clonotype originates from a man aged 45-65 years in good health and CMV-seropositive. The chain is assembled from TRBV15 and TRBJ2-5; tentative D gene TRBD2, with 6 bases matching. The sequencing sample was made of PBMCs. The DNA is as follows: TGTGCCACCAGCAGAGTAGGCGGTGCGGGATCGACCCAGTACTTC. This encodes CATSRVGGAGSTQYF.